These 9 T cell receptor beta chains share one sample of origin, sequenced in a study of tumor-infiltrating lymphocytes in primary liver carcinoma. Co-extraction of RNA and DNA was performed on 20-30 mg of unsorted bulk tissue. Priming with a constant-region primer yielded TCR beta cDNA from about 510 ng total RNA. ARM-PCR, slightly modified, supplied the TCR beta libraries through three nested multiplex PCR rounds. TRBV1-TRBV30 forward primers paired with a C-beta reverse primer drove the first two PCR rounds, about 10 cycles each. TCRdb passed the multiplex PCR reads through MiXCR, listing each CDR3 protein once. The profile shows 50,000 to 65,000 distinct CDR3 sequences, about three quarters of them singletons. Sequencing was carried out using liver tumor tissue from sampling region 4. This sample's subset: tumor region T4, right-lateral pole. Source of these receptors: a man aged 35-49 years with primary liver carcinoma and hepatitis B virus infection.

This clonotype was seen ten or more times. The chain carries TRBV11-2 and TRBJ1-2; no clear D gene. Germline V gene sequence: CDR1 SGHAT, CDR2 FQNNGV. V was shortened by 5 bases and J by 8 bases, with 9 bases between the two germline ends. The CDR3 runs 11 residues. The DNA of the CDR3 is TGTGCCAGCAGCCCCGGCTACGGCTACACCTTC. This translates into CASSPGYGYTF.

Comment on this clonotype: Relative to the germline gene, one junction end is altered; a read error may explain this. V is TRBV10-2 and J is TRBJ1-1; no clear D gene. The length of the CDR3 is 12 residues. Germline loops: CDR1 WSHSY, CDR2 SAAADI. This chain's CDR3 is CSSIEANTEAFF. The CDR3 coding sequence is TGCTCCAGCATTGAGGCGAACACTGAAGCTTTCTTT.

This clonotype was counted only a few times. Its ends do not fully match the called genes, so a read error is possible. The chain is built from TRBV11-1 and TRBJ2-1, with TRBD1 matching 9 bases. In germline, CDR1 is SGHAT, CDR2 FQDESV (reference sequence). This CDR3 is built from 17 residues. DNA for the CDR3: TGTGCCAGTAGCTTAACCTCACCGGGACAGGGTAACGATGAGCAGCTCTTC. This sequence encodes CASSLTSPGQGNDEQLF.

Regarding this clonotype: At one end the junction does not follow the germline gene, possibly because of a read error. The J gene is TRBJ2-7, the V gene TRBV29-1; 10 bases align to TRBD2. The CDR3 sequence is 14 residues long. CDR1 is SQVTM, CDR2 ANQGSEA, per germline. The DNA for the CDR3 is TGCAACGTTGCTACTAGCGGGATCGAAGCCGAGCAGTACTTC. It codes for CNVATSGIEAEQYF.

This clonotype was detected ten times or more. One end of the junction does not line up with germline, which may come from a read error. This chain links TRBV28 with TRBJ2-7; TRBD1 agrees at 10 bases. The CDR3 is made up of 15 amino acids. Germline V CDR1 and CDR2: MDHEN, SYDVKM. This chain's CDR3 is CASSILGTGDYERYF. The DNA of the CDR3 is TGTGCCAGCAGCATATTAGGGACAGGGGACTACGAGCGGTACTTC.

Ten or more counts support this clonotype. A single base separates this from a much larger clone, so it may be a read error. V is TRBV6-5 and J is TRBJ2-3; no definite D call. The CDR3 has 15 residues. The germline gives CDR1 MNHEY, CDR2 SVGAGI. This chain's CDR3 is CASSYDISLTNTQYF. The CDR3 bases are TGTGCCAGCAGTTACGATATCAGTCTCACAAATACGCAGTATTTT.

This clonotype was seen a single time. The missing conserved phenylalanine or tryptophan at the end of this CDR3 makes a read error likely. The CDR3 DNA is TGTGCCAGCAGTGGACAGGTGGAGGCTGAGACCCAGTACATC. Translation: CASSGQVEAETQYI. J is TRBJ2-5 and V is TRBV11-1; 7 bases line up with TRBD1. CDR1 is SGHAT and CDR2 is FQDESV in the germline V gene (reference sequence). The CDR3 consists of 14 residues. V dropped 6 bases and J dropped 5; count of bases not matched to a gene: 9.

There are a few counts of this clonotype. This CDR3 is missing its conserved last phenylalanine or tryptophan, likely due to a read error. The rearrangement uses TRBV6-5 and TRBJ1-2; maybe TRBD1 (5 bases). CDR1 is MNHEY and CDR2 is SVGAGI in the germline V gene. This CDR3 contains 13 residues. V lost 5 bases, J lost 4 bases, and 11 bases lay in between. Here the CDR3 reads CASSPGGIYGYTL. The DNA for the CDR3 is TGTGCCAGCAGTCCTGGGGGAATCTATGGCTACACCTTA.

This clonotype was found many times. The rearrangement links TRBV5-6 to TRBJ1-5; a possible D gene is TRBD1 (5 bases). The V and J ends lost 0 bases and 0 bases respectively, with 10 bases between them. The CDR3 totals 16 residues. Germline CDR1 is SGHDT and CDR2 is YYEEEE. The CDR3 is CASSLGGIYSNQPQHF. The CDR3 coding sequence is TGTGCCAGCAGCTTGGGGGGGATTTATAGCAATCAGCCCCAGCATTTT.